These 9 T cell receptor beta chains originate from one sample sequenced in a study of control samples from healthy donors and cancer patients. Assay: immunoSEQ multiplex PCR; the TCRdb copy retains only in-frame clones and omits some. The sample holds under 450,000 clones, more than 80% seen once. Sequences were obtained from PBMCs. The receptor set was obtained from a middle-aged man with head and neck cancer.

The J gene is TRBJ2-2, the V gene TRBV3-1 (or the pseudogene TRBV3-2); D remains ambiguous. The CDR3 contains 14 residues. Looked up from germline, CDR1 is LGHDT and CDR2 is YNNKEL (reference sequence). Trimming left V 1 base short and J 7 bases short, with 10 bases between. The CDR3 sequence: CASSQGRTSGELFF. The CDR3 DNA reads as TGTGCCAGCAGCCAAGGGCGCACGAGCGGGGAGCTGTTTTTT.

This rearrangement joins TRBV10-2 to TRBJ2-7, with D perhaps TRBD1 (5 bases). With 2 bases removed from V and 3 bases from J, the gap between germline ends came to 20 bases. This CDR3 contains 17 residues. CDR1 and CDR2 (germline): WSHSY, SAAADI. CDR3 protein: CASSEPRTMPRLYEQYF. The CDR3 region has the DNA TGCGCCAGCAGTGAGCCTCGGACAATGCCCCGTCTCTACGAGCAGTACTTC.

The chain employs TRBV7-3 and TRBJ2-5; D may be TRBD1 (6 bases). Trimming removed 5 bases at V and 2 bases at J, with 15 bases between. Per the germline V gene, CDR1 is SGHTA and CDR2 is FQGTGA. This CDR3 contains 15 residues. CDR3 sequence (DNA): TGTGCCAGCAGCCCGGCAGGGGCCCCACAAGAGACCCAGTACTTC. This codes for CASSPAGAPQETQYF.

V gene TRBV27 combines with J gene TRBJ1-5; D perhaps matches TRBD1 (5 bases). The CDR3 loop spans 14 amino acids. Germline V CDR1 and CDR2: MNHEY, SMNVEV (reference sequence). With 8 bases removed from V and 2 bases from J, the gap between germline ends came to 13 bases. The CDR3 coding sequence is TGTGCCAGCTGGGGGGGTTTCCGCAATCAGCCCCAGCATTTT. It codes for CASWGGFRNQPQHF.

This rearrangement joins TRBV4-3 to TRBJ1-6; D is unclear. CDR3 length: 15 amino acids. Germline CDR1 is LGHNA and CDR2 is YSLEER. V was pared by 3 bases and J by 3 bases, with 9 bases between. The CDR3 DNA follows: TGCGCCAGCAGCCATGACGTTTACTATAATTCACCCCTCCACTTT. It translates to CASSHDVYYNSPLHF.

The J gene is TRBJ2-7, the V gene TRBV27, with TRBD1 as a possible D gene (5 bases). V dropped 6 bases and J dropped 3 bases, with 9 bases sitting between them. Germline V gene data show CDR1 as MNHEY and CDR2 as SMNVEV (reference sequence). The CDR3 contains 12 residues. CDR3 amino acids: CASRKTGYEQYF. CDR3 nucleotide sequence: TGTGCCAGCAGGAAAACAGGCTACGAGCAGTACTTC.

The rearrangement joins TRBV5-1 to TRBJ1-4, with 9 positions matching TRBD1. Germline values: CDR1 SGHRS, CDR2 YFSETQ. With 3 bases clipped from V and 8 bases from J, the junction kept 11 bases outside the gene matches. The CDR3 spans 16 residues. This chain's CDR3 is CASSSTDRGDLEKLFF. The CDR3 nucleotides read TGCGCCAGCAGCTCCACCGACAGGGGGGACCTCGAAAAACTGTTTTTT.

The CDR3 reads CASSGTGTNYEQYF. CDR3 bases: TGTGCCAGCAGCGGGACAGGGACCAATTACGAGCAGTACTTC. The chain couples TRBV6-6 to TRBJ2-7; 9 bases line up with TRBD1. Trimming took 6 bases from V and 4 from J; bases not matched to a gene: 7. The CDR3 extends over 14 amino acids. Germline loops: CDR1 MNHNY, CDR2 SVGAGI (reference sequence).

This chain uses TRBV5-6 with TRBJ2-3; 8 nucleotides match TRBD2. The germline V gene encodes CDR1 SGHDT and CDR2 YYEEEE. The CDR3 runs to 18 residues. J lost 6 bases, V lost 10 bases, and 25 bases had no gene match. The CDR3 sequence: CARADGFRASGPPDTQYF. Here the CDR3 DNA reads TGTGCCCGGGCCGACGGCTTTAGGGCTAGCGGGCCCCCTGATACGCAGTATTTT.